The clone carrying this T cell receptor (beta chain) has just one count. Assay used: immunoSEQ multiplex PCR; TCRdb lists only in-frame clones, some missing. This sample has more than 95,000 clones, with over 85% found just once. The source of the sample is a study of T cell changes during pregnancy in multiple sclerosis. V trimming: 2 bases; J trimming: 10 bases; junction bases outside the gene matches: 9. The CDR3 loop spans 16 amino acids. CDR1 and CDR2 from the germline V gene are SGHAT and FQNNGV. The source is a female donor with multiple sclerosis, enrolled in a pregnancy study. J is TRBJ2-1 and V is TRBV11-2; 12 bases align to TRBD1. The specimen was peripheral blood, collected after pregnancy. The CDR3 bases are TGTGCCAGCAGCTTAATACCGGGACAGGGGGCTGGGGAGCAGTTCTTC. Translated, it gives CASSLIPGQGAGEQFF.